These 17 T cell receptor beta chains share one sample of origin, sequenced in a study of T-cell memory formation after mild COVID-19. TCRdb reprocessed the 5' RACE reads via MiXCR and lists one record per CDR3 protein. The profile shows about 180,000 distinct CDR3 sequences, approximately 16% of them singletons. What was sequenced was PBMCs or a T cell subset sorted from them (not recorded which). The receptors come from an adult woman who had mild COVID-19 (a few samples of this study predate the infection). Cell type and time point are not known.

This rearrangement joins TRBV5-1 to TRBJ2-3; perhaps TRBD2 as D (6 bases). This CDR3 has 14 residues. Germline-derived CDR1 and CDR2 are SGHRS and YFSETQ. Trimming removed 5 bases from V and 5 bases from J, with 15 bases in between. The CDR3 DNA reads TGCGCCAGCAGTTGGGGGACTGCGGTAGATACGCAGTATTTT. This sequence encodes CASSWGTAVDTQYF. The full variable domain, rest sourced from reference TRBV5-1 and TRBJ2-3, is KAGVTQTPRYLIKTRGQQVTLSCSPISGHRSVSWYQQTPGQGLQFLFEYFSETQRNKGNFPGRFSGRQFSNSRSEMNVSTLELGDSALYLCASSWGTAVDTQYFGPGTRLTVL.

The chain recombines TRBV28 with TRBJ2-7; D might be TRBD1 or TRBD2, each matching 6 bases. The CDR3 is made up of 14 amino acids. Germline-derived CDR1 and CDR2 are MDHEN and SYDVKM. Trimming pared 6 bases from V and 2 bases from J, leaving 14 bases between. The CDR3 nucleotides are TGTGCCAGCAGCCCAGTCGGGGGCCCCTACGAGCAGTACTTC. Translating gives CASSPVGGPYEQYF.

This clonotype has more than one count but fewer than ten. The chain couples TRBV7-3 to TRBJ1-6; D is ambiguous. The CDR3 runs to 14 residues. V lost 2 bases to trimming and J lost 6 bases, with 8 bases between them. Germline V gene sequence: CDR1 SGHTA, CDR2 FQGTGA. CDR3 coding DNA: TGTGCCAGCAGCTTAGCGCATGGTAATTCACCCCTCCACTTT. It specifies CASSLAHGNSPLHF.

This rearrangement joins TRBV29-1 to TRBJ2-3, with D perhaps given as TRBD1 or TRBD2 (5 bases each). Trimming removed 1 base at V and 3 bases at J, with 5 bases between. Germline V gene sequence: CDR1 SQVTM, CDR2 ANQGSEA. CDR3 length: 12 amino acids. The CDR3 protein is CSVEGGTDTQYF. The CDR3 DNA is TGCAGCGTTGAAGGGGGGACAGATACGCAGTATTTT.

This rearrangement joins TRBV20-1 to TRBJ1-2, with D tentatively TRBD1 (5 bases). V shed 6 bases and J shed 1 base, with 15 bases lying between them. This CDR3 has 14 amino acids. Per the germline V gene, CDR1 is DFQATT and CDR2 is SNEGSKA (reference sequence). The CDR3 reads CSASWGGINYGYTF. CDR3 DNA: TGCAGTGCCTCTTGGGGGGGGATTAACTATGGCTACACCTTC.

This chain links TRBV6-2 or TRBV6-3 with TRBJ2-2; D is undetermined. The CDR3 is 14 residues long. Germline loops: CDR1 MNHEY, CDR2 SVGEGT. V was cut by 2 bases and J by 6 bases, with 10 bases left in between. The CDR3 spells CASSYATRSGELFF. Written as DNA, the CDR3 is TGTGCCAGCAGTTACGCAACGCGCTCCGGGGAGCTGTTTTTT.

This clonotype was picked up a small number of times. The gene calls are TRBV5-1 and TRBJ2-7, with D maybe TRBD1 (5 bases). Germline lookup yields CDR1 SGHRS and CDR2 YFSETQ. This CDR3 region has 12 residues. V was cut by 3 bases and J by 3 bases, with 7 bases left in between. DNA for the CDR3: TGCGCCAGCAGCTCGGACAACTACGAGCAGTACTTC. Its translation: CASSSDNYEQYF.

This sequence joins TRBV27 and TRBJ1-6; 9 bases line up with TRBD1. V lost 3 bases to trimming and J lost 8 bases; unmatched junction nucleotides: 5. Germline assignment: CDR1 MNHEY and CDR2 SMNVEV (reference sequence). The CDR3 has 15 amino acids. As DNA, the CDR3 is TGTGCCAGCAGTTTCCGGGACAGGGTAGATTCACCCCTCCACTTT. Protein: CASSFRDRVDSPLHF.

This clonotype was detected a few times. The chain uses TRBV7-3 and TRBJ2-1; 11 bases match TRBD1. Losses at the gene ends were 5 bases for V and 8 bases for J; bases not matched to a gene: 5. Germline V CDR1 and CDR2: SGHTA, FQGTGA. The CDR3 loop spans 14 amino acids. In nucleotides, the CDR3 is TGTGCCAGCAGCCCGGACAGGGGGCTCGATGAGCAGTTCTTC. This codes for CASSPDRGLDEQFF.

The rearrangement uses TRBV24-1 and TRBJ2-1; 10 nucleotides line up with TRBD1. This CDR3 is 15 amino acids long. After removal of 4 bases from V and 8 bases from J, the junction contained 7 bases not matched to a gene. CDR1 and CDR2 from the germline V gene are KGHDR and SFDVKD. CDR3 loop: CATSEPGTGDHEQFF. In DNA form, the CDR3 reads TGTGCCACCAGTGAGCCCGGGACAGGGGACCATGAGCAGTTCTTC.

This clonotype has just a few counts. The CDR3 coding sequence is TGTGCCAGCAGCGGAGAGAAGGGGGCTAGCGGGGAGCAGTTCTTC. Amino acids: CASSGEKGASGEQFF. J is TRBJ2-1 and V is TRBV7-9; D possibly corresponds to TRBD2 (8 bases). Trimming left V 5 bases short and J 10 bases short, with 21 bases between. From germline, CDR1 is SEHNR and CDR2 FQNEAQ (reference sequence). The length of the CDR3 is 15 residues.

There are a few counts of this clonotype. The chain recombines TRBV5-4 with TRBJ2-3, with 9 bases matching TRBD2. This CDR3 has 16 residues. V trimming: 2 bases; J trimming: 3 bases; junction bases outside the gene matches: 7. Germline-derived CDR1 and CDR2 are SGHNT and YYREEE (reference sequence). The CDR3 sequence is CASSLRAGGGTDTQYF. The CDR3 DNA follows: TGTGCCAGCAGCTTACGAGCGGGAGGAGGAACAGATACGCAGTATTTT.

The V and J genes are TRBV12-5 and TRBJ2-2; TRBD1 or TRBD2 may be the D gene (5 bases each). V dropped 0 bases and J dropped 4 bases, with 15 bases sitting between them. The CDR3 runs 17 residues. Looked up from germline, CDR1 is LGHNT and CDR2 is FRNRAP. CDR3 amino acids: CASGLVLVRDVTGELFF. The CDR3 DNA follows: TGTGCTAGTGGTTTGGTACTAGTCAGGGATGTCACCGGGGAGCTGTTTTTT. Variable domain in full (rest from reference TRBV12-5 and TRBJ2-2): DARVTQTPRHKVTEMGQEVTMRCQPILGHNTVFWYRQTMMQGLELLAYFRNRAPLDDSGMPKDRFSAEMPDATLATLKIQPSEPRDSAVYFCASGLVLVRDVTGELFFGEGSRLTVL.

The rearrangement joins TRBV6-6 to TRBJ1-5, with 9 bases aligning to TRBD1. There are 14 residues in the CDR3. Germline V lookup: CDR1 MNHNY, CDR2 SVGAGI (reference sequence). V shed 4 bases, J shed 4 bases, and the junction held 2 bases outside the gene matches. This CDR3 reads CASSFGQGNQPQHF. The CDR3, as DNA: TGTGCCAGCAGTTTCGGACAGGGGAATCAGCCCCAGCATTTT.

The V call is TRBV7-9, the J call TRBJ1-1, with 8 bases lining up with TRBD1. There are 15 residues in the CDR3. After removal of 5 bases from V and 2 bases from J, the junction contained 7 bases not matched to a gene. Germline V CDR1 and CDR2: SEHNR, FQNEAQ (reference sequence). The CDR3 here is CASSETGGHNTEAFF. The CDR3 DNA is TGTGCCAGCAGCGAAACAGGGGGACACAACACTGAAGCTTTCTTT. The entire variable domain, with the rest obtained from reference TRBV7-9 and TRBJ1-1, is as follows: DTGVSQNPRHKITKRGQNVTFRCDPISEHNRLYWYRQTLGQGPEFLTYFQNEAQLEKSRLLSDRFSAERPKGSFSTLEIQRTEQGDSAMYLCASSETGGHNTEAFFGQGTRLTVV.

This clonotype was recorded many times. The chain carries TRBV5-1 and TRBJ2-5, with 15 positions matching TRBD2. The CDR3 sequence is 16 residues long. V shed 4 bases, J shed 5 bases, and the junction held 6 bases outside the gene matches. Germline V lookup: CDR1 SGHRS, CDR2 YFSETQ. The DNA of the CDR3 is TGCGCCAGCAGCCCGGGACTAGCGGGAGGACAGGAGACCCAGTACTTC. It encodes CASSPGLAGGQETQYF.

The chain uses TRBV24-1 and TRBJ2-7; 7 bases are shared with TRBD2. The length of the CDR3 is 14 residues. Germline V gene lookup returns CDR1 KGHDR and CDR2 SFDVKD. The V and J ends lost 6 bases and 5 bases, in that order; junction bases with no gene match: 9. The CDR3 loop reads CATSLGGGPDEQYF. The DNA of the CDR3 is TGTGCCACCAGTCTGGGGGGAGGGCCGGACGAGCAGTACTTC.